The 27 T cell receptor beta chains in this list originate from one sample, sequenced in a study of T cell responses to AZD1222 COVID-19 vaccine. The table came from immunoSEQ multiplex PCR; TCRdb's copy has only in-frame clones and leaves some out. This table has about 140,000 clones, 92% appearing once. Sequencing used peripheral blood, obtained 28 days after the second AZD1222 dose. The receptor source for this set is an adult who received the AZD1222 COVID-19 vaccine.

The chain links TRBV11-3 to TRBJ2-2; D remains unclear. Germline V gene lookup returns CDR1 SGHNT and CDR2 YENEEA. This CDR3 spans 13 amino acids. Trimming pared 1 base from V and 4 bases from J, leaving 4 bases between. This CDR3 is CASSLAPTGELFF. The CDR3 bases are TGTGCCAGCAGCTTAGCTCCCACCGGGGAGCTGTTTTTT.

The V gene is TRBV15, the J gene TRBJ1-4; a weak D match, TRBD1 (6 bases). V lost 0 bases and J 8 bases, leaving 13 bases between the germline ends. This CDR3 is built from 15 residues. Per the germline V gene, CDR1 is LNHNV and CDR2 is YYDKDF (reference sequence). CDR3 in DNA: TGTGCCACCAGCAGAGATCGGCCAGGGGAGGAAAAACTGTTTTTT. Its protein product is CATSRDRPGEEKLFF.

The sample holds one count of this clone. CDR3 loop: CAISESLGTSGRPTYNEQFF. DNA for the CDR3: TGTGCCATCAGTGAGTCGTTGGGGACTAGCGGGAGGCCCACCTACAATGAGCAGTTCTTC. The gene calls are TRBV10-3 and TRBJ2-1; 15 bases are a match to TRBD2. The V gene end was trimmed by 0 bases and the J gene end by 2 bases; junction bases not matched to a gene: 8. Germline values: CDR1 ENHRY, CDR2 SYGVKD. There are 20 residues in the CDR3.

The chain has TRBV7-9 and TRBJ2-2; possible D gene TRBD2, 5 bases. The V gene's germline CDR1 is SEHNR and CDR2 FQNEAQ (reference sequence). CDR3 length equals 14 residues. The V gene lost 10 bases and the J gene lost 0 bases, with 12 bases spanning the gap. The CDR3 nucleotides read TGTGCCACGAGGGCAGGCGCGAACACCGGGGAGCTGTTTTTT. This gives the protein CATRAGANTGELFF.

This clone was seen just once. The chain carries TRBV18 and TRBJ1-1; tentative D call: TRBD1 (6 bases). Looked up from germline, CDR1 is KGHSH and CDR2 is LQKENI. The CDR3 sequence is 12 residues long. Trimming stripped 3 bases from V and 4 bases from J, with 6 bases between. The CDR3 region is CASSPDSTEAFF. The DNA for the CDR3 is TGTGCCAGCTCACCGGACAGCACTGAAGCTTTCTTT.

V usage is TRBV6-1 and J usage is TRBJ1-2; D remains ambiguous. The CDR3 contains 17 residues. V lost 2 bases to trimming and J lost 8 bases, with 24 bases between them. Looked up from germline, CDR1 is MNHNS and CDR2 is SASEGT. CDR3 DNA: TGTGCCAGCAGTGAATTTTCGAATTTAGATCCCCCTCGGGGCTACACCTTC. Amino acids: CASSEFSNLDPPRGYTF.

This clone was seen only once. This chain uses TRBV19 with TRBJ1-4; 9 bases are shared with TRBD1. CDR1 is LNHDA, CDR2 SQIVND, per germline (reference sequence). CDR3 size: 14 residues. V shed 3 bases and J 7 bases; nucleotides not matched to a gene: 3. CDR3 coding DNA: TGTGCCAGTAGTATGTGGGACAGGGTTGAAAAACTGTTTTTT. This gives the protein CASSMWDRVEKLFF.

The chain has TRBV4-2 and TRBJ2-1, with 10 bases aligning to TRBD2. Germline V gene lookup returns CDR1 LGHNA and CDR2 YNFKEQ. This CDR3 spans 17 amino acids. The junction had 13 bases not matched to a gene; V was cut back by 2 bases and J by 9 bases. CDR3 region: CASSQYKTSGTAAEQFF. DNA for the CDR3: TGTGCCAGCAGCCAATATAAAACTAGCGGGACTGCGGCTGAGCAGTTCTTC.

The V call is TRBV5-1, the J call TRBJ1-2; no clear D. Trimming pared 4 bases from V and 7 bases from J, leaving 17 bases between. Germline CDR1 SGHRS, CDR2 YFSETQ. This CDR3 has 14 amino acids. CDR3 loop: CASSPGIESSGYTF. Here the CDR3 DNA reads TGCGCCAGCAGCCCCGGGATAGAGTCGAGTGGCTACACCTTC.

CDR3 sequence (DNA): TGTGCCAGCTCACCACCGGACAGGGAGGGCACTGAAGCTTTCTTT. This gives the protein CASSPPDREGTEAFF. The chain is built from TRBV18 and TRBJ1-1; TRBD1 matches 8 bases. Germline loops: CDR1 KGHSH, CDR2 LQKENI. There are 15 residues in the CDR3. With 0 bases clipped from V and 4 bases from J, the junction kept 4 bases outside the gene matches.

This rearrangement joins TRBV7-9 to TRBJ2-7; 11 bases line up with TRBD1. Trimming removed 1 base from V and 6 bases from J; junction bases left unmatched: 8. The CDR3 is 16 amino acids. Germline loops: CDR1 SEHNR, CDR2 FQNEAQ (reference sequence). The CDR3 reads CASSLERGTGGSEQYF. The CDR3, as DNA: TGTGCCAGCAGCTTAGAACGAGGGACAGGGGGATCCGAGCAGTACTTC.

This rearrangement joins TRBV10-2 to TRBJ2-3; a weak D match, TRBD2 (7 bases). Looked up from germline, CDR1 is WSHSY and CDR2 is SAAADI. The V end was cut by 0 bases, the J end by 2 bases, with 12 bases between. This CDR3 is 16 amino acids long. The CDR3 reads CASSESGRGYTDTQYF. As DNA, the CDR3 is TGCGCCAGCAGTGAGTCGGGGAGGGGGTACACAGATACGCAGTATTTT.

The DNA for the CDR3 is TGTGCCAGCAGCGCTAGCGGGGGGGTCACAGATACGCAGTATTTT. Amino acids: CASSASGGVTDTQYF. The chain has TRBV9 and TRBJ2-3, with TRBD2 matching 12 bases. After removal of 3 bases from V and 2 bases from J, the junction contained 1 base not matched to a gene. This CDR3 region has 15 residues. Germline lookup yields CDR1 SGDLS and CDR2 YYNGEE.

The CDR3 protein is CASSTRLPGTGELFF. The CDR3 DNA is TGTGCCAGTAGTACCCGCTTGCCAGGCACCGGGGAGCTGTTTTTT. The chain combines TRBV19 with TRBJ2-2, with D unclear. Germline CDR1 reads LNHDA; CDR2 reads SQIVND (reference sequence). The CDR3 runs 15 residues. V gave up 4 bases and J gave up 4 bases, with 13 bases separating them.

The chain has TRBV5-1 and TRBJ2-3; no clear D gene. Germline CDR1 reads SGHRS; CDR2 reads YFSETQ. This CDR3 comprises 14 residues. The V end lost 4 bases, the J end lost 4 bases, and 13 bases lay between the germline ends. CDR3 loop: CASSQDGSADTQYF. In DNA, the CDR3 is TGCGCCAGCAGCCAAGACGGCTCCGCAGATACGCAGTATTTT.

Turning to this clone: Other nucleotide sequences from this sample produce the same CDR3. This chain joins TRBV7-3 and TRBJ2-3; unclear D gene. With 3 bases removed from V and 6 bases from J, the gap between germline ends came to 10 bases. Germline V gene data show CDR1 as SGHTA and CDR2 as FQGTGA. CDR3 size: 13 residues. CDR3 in DNA: TGTGCCAGCAGCTTCGGGCCCGGGGATACGCAGTATTTT. It specifies CASSFGPGDTQYF.

This clone appeared a single time. This chain connects TRBV2 to TRBJ1-6, with unresolved D. V lost 6 bases to trimming and J lost 10 bases, with 13 bases between them. There are 13 residues in the CDR3. Germline loops: CDR1 SNHLY, CDR2 FYNNEI. CDR3 DNA: TGTGCCAGCAGCGGCTCTCGGCAATCACCCCTCCACTTT. The encoded protein is CASSGSRQSPLHF.

This chain connects TRBV27 to TRBJ1-2; 8 positions agree with TRBD1. J lost 5 bases, V lost 6 bases, and 8 bases had no gene match. The CDR3 extends over 14 amino acids. Per germline, CDR1 MNHEY and CDR2 SMNVEV (reference sequence). The CDR3 DNA is TGTGCCAGCAGCCCGAGACAGGGGTTATATGGCTACACCTTC. Amino acid sequence: CASSPRQGLYGYTF.

This clone was detected only once. V usage is TRBV5-4 and J usage is TRBJ1-2, with TRBD1 as a possible D gene (5 bases). Trimming removed 3 bases at V and 5 bases at J, with 11 bases between. Germline-derived CDR1 and CDR2 are SGHNT and YYREEE (reference sequence). This CDR3 region has 13 residues. CDR3 amino acids: CASSSKQGYGYTF. CDR3 in DNA: TGTGCCAGCAGCTCCAAGCAGGGTTATGGCTACACCTTC.

In nucleotides, the CDR3 is TGTGCCAGCGTCGGACAGGGACAAGAAGGCTACACCTTC. It translates to CASVGQGQEGYTF. The V call is TRBV2, the J call TRBJ1-2; 8 nucleotides align to TRBD1. CDR3 length equals 13 residues. The junction had 10 bases not matched to a gene; V was cut back by 8 bases and J by 8 bases. Germline values: CDR1 SNHLY, CDR2 FYNNEI.

This clone was detected only once. The chain couples TRBV6-5 to TRBJ2-7, with D perhaps TRBD1 (6 bases). Trimming removed 5 bases from V and 4 bases from J, with 18 bases in between. This CDR3 is 15 amino acids long. CDR1 MNHEY and CDR2 SVGAGI come from the germline V gene. The CDR3 reads CASSPFQGWRYEQYF. CDR3 bases: TGTGCCAGCAGTCCCTTCCAGGGGTGGCGTTACGAGCAGTACTTC.

The V call is TRBV7-8, the J call TRBJ2-5; 8 bases match TRBD1. J was trimmed by 5 bases and V by 1 base; bases with no gene match: 6. Germline CDR1 is SGHVS and CDR2 is FQNEAQ. The CDR3 sequence is 15 residues long. The CDR3 loop reads CASSLDAGGSETQYF. The CDR3 coding sequence is TGTGCCAGCAGCTTAGATGCAGGGGGCTCGGAGACCCAGTACTTC.

The gene calls are TRBV11-2 and TRBJ2-7, with D unclear. Germline CDR1 and CDR2: SGHAT and FQNNGV. This CDR3 region has 11 residues. Deletions cut 1 base from V and 5 bases from J, with 3 bases between. The CDR3 here is CASSLGDEQYF. The DNA of the CDR3 is TGTGCCAGCAGCTTAGGAGACGAGCAGTACTTC.

The V and J genes are TRBV19 and TRBJ1-1; unclear D gene. The V gene's germline CDR1 is LNHDA and CDR2 SQIVND (reference sequence). CDR3 size: 13 residues. Trimming pared 3 bases from V and 4 bases from J, leaving 9 bases between. The CDR3 nucleotides read TGTGCCAGTAGTATGGGCCCTTTCACTGAAGCTTTCTTT. Residues: CASSMGPFTEAFF.

This clone was detected only once. Here the CDR3 reads CASRVTGVEKLFF. In DNA form, the CDR3 reads TGTGCCAGCAGGGTGACAGGGGTGGAAAAACTGTTTTTT. The rearrangement links TRBV28 to TRBJ1-4; 8 bases agree with TRBD1. The CDR3 totals 13 residues. J was trimmed by 8 bases and V by 6 bases; bases with no gene match: 5. CDR1 and CDR2 from the germline V gene are MDHEN and SYDVKM.

The chain employs TRBV7-9 and TRBJ1-2; TRBD1 matches 7 bases. V lost 4 bases to trimming and J lost 0 bases; unmatched junction nucleotides: 11. The CDR3 is 17 amino acids. Germline assignment: CDR1 SEHNR and CDR2 FQNEAQ (reference sequence). CDR3 DNA sequence: TGTGCCAGCAGCTCGCCATATAAGACAGGGTCTAACTATGGCTACACCTTC. Its translation is CASSSPYKTGSNYGYTF.

The chain uses TRBV18 and TRBJ1-1, with D unresolved. Germline CDR1 is KGHSH and CDR2 is LQKENI. V was clipped by 0 bases and J by 3 bases, with 5 bases between them. The CDR3 is made up of 13 amino acids. The CDR3 sequence: CASSPPGDTEAFF. DNA for the CDR3: TGTGCCAGCTCACCACCGGGAGACACTGAAGCTTTCTTT.